These 8 T cell receptor beta chains came from one sample sequenced in a study of cytomegalovirus exposure and HLA in healthy donors (TCRdb year 2017). Library preparation was by the immunoSEQ multiplex PCR assay. For the multiplex PCR, a mixture combining 60 forward primers for TCR Vbeta segments and 13 reverse primers for TCR Jbeta segments was used. Not all clones reach the TCRdb copy of this immuneACCESS table, which keeps in-frame sequences only. Checked studies attribute under half of the gap to unresolved V genes and leave the rest unexplained. Here the sample has more than 150,000 clones; 65% to 85% occur a single time. Less than 6% of the sample is taken by the ten largest. The source material was PBMCs. The receptors originated from a woman under 40 in good health and CMV-seropositive.

This clone is a singleton in its sample. The chain couples TRBV21-1 to TRBJ1-1; TRBD1 is taken as the D call from the table, unchecked against the DNA. TRBV21-1 is shown as a pseudogene. The CDR3 is 14 residues long. The CDR3 region has the DNA TGTGCCAGCAGCAAAAGGGGGCAGAGCACTGAAGCTTTCTTT. As protein: CASSKRGQSTEAFF.

Worth noting for this clone: This same CDR3 is encoded by further DNA sequences in the sample. The rearrangement uses TRBV6-5 and TRBJ1-1; D unresolved. Germline V lookup: CDR1 MNHEY, CDR2 SVGAGI. The CDR3 is 12 amino acids. V dropped 8 bases and J dropped 0 bases, with 7 bases sitting between them. CDR3 amino acids: CASSRLNTEAFF. CDR3 sequence (DNA): TGTGCCAGCTCCAGATTGAACACTGAAGCTTTCTTT.

This clone occurred once. The junction departs from the called germline gene at one end, perhaps through a read error. The CDR3 loop reads CAGSGTGLEPQHF. The CDR3 region has the DNA TGTGCCGGCAGTGGGACAGGGTTAGAGCCCCAGCATTTT. The gene calls are TRBV6-5 and TRBJ1-5; TRBD1 aligns across 9 bases. The CDR3 spans 13 residues. CDR1 and CDR2 (germline): MNHEY, SVGAGI.

The rearrangement joins TRBV6-1 to TRBJ1-6; no clear D. Germline CDR1 and CDR2: MNHNS and SASEGT. Trimming cost V 4 bases and J 7 bases, with 8 bases left between them. The CDR3 runs 13 residues. CDR3 protein: CASSGLQNSPLHF. In DNA form, the CDR3 reads TGTGCCAGCAGTGGTCTTCAGAATTCACCCCTCCACTTT.

The J gene is TRBJ1-2, the V gene TRBV5-6; 7 nucleotides agree with TRBD1. This CDR3 has 14 amino acids. Germline-derived CDR1 and CDR2 are SGHDT and YYEEEE. V was pared by 5 bases and J by 8 bases, with 12 bases of the junction left unmatched. The CDR3 DNA reads TGTGCCAGCAGTCCAACAGGGGTCGCAGGGGGCTACACCTTC. Translating it yields CASSPTGVAGGYTF.

The rearrangement links TRBV28 to TRBJ2-6, with 7 nucleotides matching TRBD1. The J segment lost 0 bases and the V segment lost 4 bases, leaving 12 bases of the junction unmatched. Germline V gene sequence: CDR1 MDHEN, CDR2 SYDVKM. This CDR3 has 19 residues. The CDR3, as DNA: TGTGCCAGCAGTTCACTTACAGGGGCGGCGAACTCTGGGGCCAACGTCCTGACTTTC. Translation: CASSSLTGAANSGANVLTF.

The V and J genes are TRBV2 and TRBJ1-1; perhaps TRBD1 as D (5 bases). Trimming cost V 7 bases and J 8 bases, with 20 bases left between them. The CDR3 covers 14 residues. Germline V gives CDR1 SNHLY, CDR2 FYNNEI. This chain's CDR3 is CASNNLRQGWEAFF. The CDR3 nucleotides read TGTGCCAGCAACAATCTAAGGCAGGGCTGGGAAGCTTTCTTT.

J is TRBJ1-5 and V is TRBV27; tentative D call: TRBD1 (5 bases). Trimming left V 6 bases short and J 6 bases short, with 12 bases between. The germline V gene has CDR1 MNHEY and CDR2 SMNVEV (reference sequence). The length of the CDR3 is 13 residues. CDR3 residues: CASRLDGAQPQHF. In nucleotides, the CDR3 is TGTGCCAGCAGGTTGGATGGGGCTCAGCCCCAGCATTTT.